This T cell receptor (beta chain) appears in the sequencing data of a study of blood T cell repertoires in COVID-19. Whole-study context: The study drew acute and convalescent COVID-19 samples from the United States, Italy and Spain. T cells, B-cell-depleted T cells, or PBMCs provided the cDNA or gDNA that served as material.

V was pared by 4 bases and J by 3 bases, with 23 bases between. Germline lookup yields CDR1 SGHNT and CDR2 YYREEE (reference sequence). The CDR3 is 17 amino acids. The authors' processing: The authors estimated nucleated cell counts from reference gene primer amplification. The table came from immunoSEQ multiplex PCR; TCRdb's copy has only in-frame clones and leaves some out. V, J and clone size were drawn from that table, and D and trimming were deduced from the DNA. This table has some 230,000 clones, around 83% appearing once. The source material was peripheral blood. The V call is TRBV5-4, the J call TRBJ2-7, with a possible D match to TRBD1 (6 bases). The origin of this receptor is a man aged 45-65 years who had recovered from COVID-19. CDR3 in DNA: TGTGCCAGCAGCCTCAAACGGCCGGGACAAGGGGACTACGAGCAGTACTTC. Its protein is CASSLKRPGQGDYEQYF.